The 22 T cell receptor beta chains below were found in one sample sequenced in a study of regulatory T cells in long-lasting Graves disease. Sequencing libraries for TCR beta were prepared with iRepertoire HTBI primers and Arm-PCR of CDR3 regions. Each CDR3 protein gets one entry after TCRdb re-called the multiplex PCR reads with MiXCR. Altogether 400,000 to 500,000 distinct CDR3 sequences are present, about 16% being singletons, with the ten largest covering 16%. Sample time point: newly diagnosed GD, antithyroid drugs for less than 3 months. Extracted PBMC RNA gave rise to the TCR library. The same sample was also used in a study of T cells in Graves' hyperthyroidism and ophthalmopathy.

The material sequenced was peripheral blood mononuclear cells (PBMCs), taken at new diagnosis, from a patient treated with antithyroid drugs. The source of these receptors is a woman aged 30 to 39 with Graves disease.

This clonotype has more than one count but fewer than ten. J is TRBJ2-1 and V is TRBV29-1; D call uncertain. The CDR3 contains 14 residues. Germline assignment: CDR1 SQVTM and CDR2 ANQGSEA. Trimming pared 2 bases from V and 3 bases from J, leaving 11 bases between. The CDR3 DNA reads TGCAGCGTTGAATTCCAAACTATCTACAATGAGCAGTTCTTC. Protein product: CSVEFQTIYNEQFF.

A few counts support this clonotype. The chain links TRBV30 to TRBJ2-6, with 8 positions matching TRBD1. V lost 5 bases to trimming and J lost 0 bases; unmatched junction nucleotides: 6. The CDR3 spans 16 residues. Per the germline V gene, CDR1 is GTSNPN and CDR2 is SVGIG (reference sequence). The CDR3 loop is CAWDRGKVSGANVLTF. Written as DNA, the CDR3 is TGTGCCTGGGACAGGGGTAAGGTCTCTGGGGCCAACGTCCTGACTTTC.

This chain joins TRBV19 and TRBJ2-6; tentatively, D is TRBD1 or TRBD2 (5 bases each). V lost 4 bases and J lost 0, with 10 bases in between. The CDR3 contains 16 residues. In germline, CDR1 is LNHDA, CDR2 SQIVND (reference sequence). CDR3 bases: TGTGCCAGTAGTAGGGGACCGGCCTCTGGGGCCAACGTCCTGACTTTC. It translates to CASSRGPASGANVLTF.

At least ten counts were recorded for this clonotype. V gene TRBV11-2 combines with J gene TRBJ1-5, with D uncertain. Germline CDR1 reads SGHAT; CDR2 reads FQNNGV. The V and J ends lost 0 bases and 4 bases respectively, with 10 bases between them. CDR3 length: 15 residues. The CDR3 DNA reads TGTGCCAGCAGCTTAGAGCCCGGCTGGAATCAGCCCCAGCATTTT. Protein: CASSLEPGWNQPQHF.

This clonotype appeared a few times. The gene calls are TRBV19 and TRBJ1-5; 9 bases match TRBD1. CDR1 is LNHDA, CDR2 SQIVND, per germline (reference sequence). V shed 7 bases and J 0 bases; nucleotides not matched to a gene: 10. CDR3 length: 17 residues. The CDR3 reads CASKLRDRAGSNQPQHF. In DNA form, the CDR3 reads TGTGCCAGTAAACTCCGGGACAGGGCCGGTAGCAATCAGCCCCAGCATTTT.

This clonotype has a count of ten or more. The chain carries TRBV2 and TRBJ2-7, with 9 bases fitting TRBD2. The germline V gene encodes CDR1 SNHLY and CDR2 FYNNEI. The CDR3 runs to 15 residues. J lost 2 bases, V lost 5 bases, and 7 bases had no gene match. The CDR3 here is CASSQLAGETYEQYF. CDR3 nucleotide sequence: TGTGCCAGCAGTCAGTTAGCGGGAGAAACCTACGAGCAGTACTTC. The full variable domain, in which reference TRBV2 and TRBJ2-7 provide the parts outside the CDR3, is EPEVTQTPSHQVTQMGQEVILRCVPISNHLYFYWYRQILGQKVEFLVSFYNNEISEKSEIFDDQFSVERPDGSNFTLKIRSTKLEDSAMYFCASSQLAGETYEQYFGPGTRLTVT.

This clonotype has at least ten counts. V is TRBV6-2 or TRBV6-3 and J is TRBJ2-2, with D possibly TRBD1 on 5 matching bases. Trimming removed 1 base from V and 4 bases from J, with 19 bases in between. Per the germline V gene, CDR1 is MNHEY and CDR2 is SVGEGT. The CDR3 length is 18 residues. This CDR3 reads CASSYYGRDSSFTGELFF. The DNA for the CDR3 is TGTGCCAGCAGTTACTATGGCAGGGATTCGAGTTTCACCGGGGAGCTGTTTTTT.

The rearrangement joins TRBV20-1 to TRBJ2-5; D remains ambiguous. Trimming stripped 4 bases from V and 2 bases from J, with 11 bases between. Per the germline V gene, CDR1 is DFQATT and CDR2 is SNEGSKA (reference sequence). The CDR3 loop spans 13 amino acids. The CDR3 sequence is CSAKSAPQETQYF. Written as DNA, the CDR3 is TGCAGTGCTAAAAGCGCGCCGCAAGAGACCCAGTACTTC.

This clonotype was counted a few times. This chain connects TRBV28 to TRBJ2-7; TRBD2 matches 11 bases. CDR1 is MDHEN, CDR2 SYDVKM, per germline. V trimming: 5 bases; J trimming: 1 base; junction bases outside the gene matches: 7. This CDR3 has 16 amino acids. CDR3 nucleotide sequence: TGTGCCAGCAGTAATTGGGGACTAGCGGTGTCCTACGAGCAGTACTTC. It specifies CASSNWGLAVSYEQYF.

This clonotype was seen ten or more times. V is TRBV28 and J is TRBJ1-2; tentatively, D is TRBD1 (6 bases). The CDR3 runs 15 residues. Trimming pared 3 bases from V and 4 bases from J, leaving 15 bases between. The germline V gene has CDR1 MDHEN and CDR2 SYDVKM. The CDR3 DNA reads TGTGCCAGCAGTTTTCGAAACAGGGAGCTCTATGGCTACACCTTC. Protein product: CASSFRNRELYGYTF.

This clonotype was observed many times. This chain joins TRBV2 and TRBJ1-1, with no clear D. Per germline, CDR1 SNHLY and CDR2 FYNNEI. The CDR3 is made up of 13 amino acids. Trimming stripped 5 bases from V and 7 bases from J, with 14 bases between. CDR3 coding DNA: TGTGCCAGCAGTAATTTAGGCGGGGATGAAGCTTTCTTT. Its translation: CASSNLGGDEAFF. Based on the CDR3 plus reference TRBV2 and TRBJ1-1, the full variable domain is EPEVTQTPSHQVTQMGQEVILRCVPISNHLYFYWYRQILGQKVEFLVSFYNNEISEKSEIFDDQFSVERPDGSNFTLKIRSTKLEDSAMYFCASSNLGGDEAFFGQGTRLTVV.

This clonotype appeared many times. The CDR3 spells CSVRAHSNQPQHF. Here the CDR3 DNA reads TGCAGCGTTCGTGCCCACAGCAATCAGCCCCAGCATTTT. This sequence joins TRBV29-1 and TRBJ1-5; D gene unclear. Germline CDR1 SQVTM, CDR2 ANQGSEA. CDR3 length: 13 amino acids. V was cut by 5 bases and J by 1 base, with 9 bases left in between.

There are many counts of this clonotype. The chain carries TRBV24-1 and TRBJ2-1; D is uncertain. This CDR3 contains 16 residues. The V end was cut by 4 bases, the J end by 0 bases, with 12 bases between. Looked up from germline, CDR1 is KGHDR and CDR2 is SFDVKD. This chain's CDR3 is CATSDQAPSSYNEQFF. The CDR3 DNA follows: TGTGCCACCAGTGACCAAGCCCCGAGCTCCTACAATGAGCAGTTCTTC.

The chain is built from TRBV4-1 and TRBJ1-5; 10 bases match TRBD1. Germline lookup yields CDR1 MGHRA and CDR2 YSYEKL. V shed 5 bases, J shed 2 bases, and the junction held 3 bases outside the gene matches. This CDR3 has 15 amino acids. DNA for the CDR3: TGCGCCAGCAGCGTGACAGGGGGCGGCAATCAGCCCCAGCATTTT. This encodes CASSVTGGGNQPQHF.

This clonotype has more than one count but fewer than ten. The chain recombines TRBV27 with TRBJ2-7; either TRBD1 or TRBD2 may fit D (5 bases each). V was cut by 3 bases and J by 6 bases, with 15 bases left in between. This CDR3 spans 14 amino acids. Germline values: CDR1 MNHEY, CDR2 SMNVEV (reference sequence). DNA of the CDR3: TGTGCCAGCAGTTTCAATGGGGGTCGGCGCGAGCAGTACTTC. Amino acids: CASSFNGGRREQYF.

There are a few counts of this clonotype. Written as DNA, the CDR3 is TGTGCCAGTCGGTGGGGGACTAGCGGTTCCTACGAGCAGTACTTC. Translation: CASRWGTSGSYEQYF. The V and J genes are TRBV6-1 and TRBJ2-7; TRBD2 aligns across 11 bases. Germline loops: CDR1 MNHNS, CDR2 SASEGT. This CDR3 region has 15 residues. The trim removed 9 bases at V and 1 base at J, leaving 8 bases unmatched.

This clonotype was counted ten times or more. The rearrangement uses TRBV7-9 and TRBJ2-1, with no clear D. The germline V and J ends were trimmed by 3 bases and 12 bases, with 12 bases remaining between them. The CDR3 runs to 12 residues. Germline CDR1 reads SEHNR; CDR2 reads FQNEAQ (reference sequence). The CDR3 bases are TGTGCCAGCAGCTTGGAGATGGGTGTGCAGTTCTTC. Residues: CASSLEMGVQFF.

This clonotype occurred a few times. The genes are TRBV7-9 and TRBJ2-1; the match to TRBD2 covers 11 bases. Germline CDR1 and CDR2: SEHNR and FQNEAQ (reference sequence). This CDR3 is built from 16 residues. The junction had 11 bases not matched to a gene; V was cut back by 5 bases and J by 8 bases. For the CDR3, the DNA is TGTGCCAGCAGCCCTAAGACTAGCGGGAAGAGCTATGAGCAGTTCTTC. Translation gives CASSPKTSGKSYEQFF.

In the case of this clonotype: The CDR3 does not close with the conserved phenylalanine or tryptophan, likely indicating a read error. The V and J genes are TRBV5-1 and TRBJ2-1, with 13 bases lining up with TRBD2. V was pared by 5 bases and J by 0 bases, with 5 bases of the junction left unmatched. This CDR3 is built from 17 residues. Germline V gives CDR1 SGHRS, CDR2 YFSETQ. The CDR3 reads CASRSGLAGLSYNEQFY. The CDR3, as DNA: TGCGCCAGCAGATCGGGACTAGCGGGGCTCTCCTACAATGAGCAGTTCTAC.

This clonotype came up many times. This chain joins TRBV28 and TRBJ1-5; D uncertain. Deletions cut 7 bases from V and 0 bases from J, with 7 bases between. Per the germline V gene, CDR1 is MDHEN and CDR2 is SYDVKM. The CDR3 has 13 residues. CDR3 coding DNA: TGTGCCAGCACCCTAAATAGCAATCAGCCCCAGCATTTT. The encoded protein is CASTLNSNQPQHF.

This clonotype was counted only a few times. The genes are TRBV30 and TRBJ2-2; D unresolved. Trimming left V 0 bases short and J 0 bases short, with 5 bases between. CDR3 length: 14 residues. The germline V gene encodes CDR1 GTSNPN and CDR2 SVGIG (reference sequence). CDR3 nucleotide sequence: TGTGCCTGGAGTGTGGAGTCGAACACCGGGGAGCTGTTTTTT. Residues: CAWSVESNTGELFF.

The gene calls are TRBV7-9 and TRBJ2-5, with 11 bases that match TRBD2. Germline V CDR1 and CDR2: SEHNR, FQNEAQ (reference sequence). The V gene end was trimmed by 7 bases and the J gene end by 9 bases; junction bases not matched to a gene: 7. This CDR3 contains 13 residues. CDR3 amino acids: CASTLAGEPSQYF. CDR3 bases: TGTGCCAGCACACTAGCGGGAGAACCCTCCCAGTACTTC. Full variable domain (outside the CDR3, taken from reference TRBV7-9 and TRBJ2-5): DTGVSQNPRHKITKRGQNVTFRCDPISEHNRLYWYRQTLGQGPEFLTYFQNEAQLEKSRLLSDRFSAERPKGSFSTLEIQRTEQGDSAMYLCASTLAGEPSQYFGPGTRLLVL.